This entry lists 28 T cell receptor beta chains sequenced from one sample in a study of blood T cell repertoires in COVID-19. Method: immunoSEQ multiplex PCR; TCRdb's copy keeps in-frame clones and lacks some. This table holds approximately 69,000 clones, approximately 83% found once. Sequenced: peripheral blood. The receptors shown here come from a human donor in a cohort sampled during active COVID-19.

The chain employs TRBV10-3 and TRBJ2-7; 11 positions agree with TRBD1. This CDR3 spans 14 amino acids. V lost 6 bases, J lost 4 bases, and 5 bases stayed unmatched. CDR1 and CDR2 from the germline V gene are ENHRY and SYGVKD. The CDR3: CAISHGQGAYEQYF. The DNA of the CDR3 is TGTGCCATCAGCCACGGACAGGGGGCATACGAGCAGTACTTC.

The DNA of the CDR3 is TGTGCCAGCAGCTTGTCAGGGGCGAGCGTAGCTTTCTTT. Its protein is CASSLSGASVAFF. This chain links TRBV5-6 with TRBJ1-1, with a possible D match to TRBD1 (6 bases). This CDR3 spans 13 amino acids. Trimming shortened V by 1 base and J by 10 bases, and 14 bases separated the two germline ends. The germline V gene has CDR1 SGHDT and CDR2 YYEEEE. The whole variable domain, filled in from reference TRBV5-6 and TRBJ1-1, reads DAGVTQSPTHLIKTRGQQVTLRCSPKSGHDTVSWYQQALGQGPQFIFQYYEEEERQRGNFPDRFSGHQFPNYSSELNVNALLLGDSALYLCASSLSGASVAFFGQGTRLTVV.

CDR3 residues: CASSLEGTGELFF. The CDR3 nucleotides are TGTGCCAGCAGTTTGGAGGGGACCGGGGAGCTGTTTTTT. J is TRBJ2-2 and V is TRBV12-3 or TRBV12-4, with D tentatively TRBD2 (6 bases). Trimming left V 3 bases short and J 5 bases short, with 7 bases between. The CDR3 spans 13 residues.

The rearrangement uses TRBV5-6 and TRBJ2-3, with D perhaps matching TRBD2 (7 bases). Germline CDR1 is SGHDT and CDR2 is YYEEEE. The V gene lost 4 bases and the J gene lost 5 bases, with 17 bases spanning the gap. This CDR3 region has 15 residues. CDR3 loop: CASSGAGQGIDTQYF. CDR3 bases: TGTGCCAGCAGCGGAGCGGGACAAGGGATAGATACGCAGTATTTT.

This chain uses TRBV30 with TRBJ2-3; 7 nucleotides agree with TRBD2. The CDR3 contains 13 residues. The germline V gene has CDR1 GTSNPN and CDR2 SVGIG (reference sequence). Trimming at V came to 5 bases and at J to 3 bases, leaving 5 bases not matched to a gene. The CDR3 DNA sequence: TGTGCCTGGGGGAGCGGGGTTACAGATACGCAGTATTTT. It codes for CAWGSGVTDTQYF.

V usage is TRBV4-3 and J usage is TRBJ1-6; D unresolved. Germline CDR1 reads LGHNA; CDR2 reads YSLEER. The CDR3 spans 16 residues. Trimming left V 0 bases short and J 8 bases short, with 14 bases between. CDR3 protein: CASSQDWRRVDSPLHF. The CDR3 DNA reads as TGCGCCAGCAGCCAAGATTGGAGGCGGGTAGATTCACCCCTCCACTTT.

This sequence joins TRBV3-1 (or the pseudogene TRBV3-2) and TRBJ2-5, with D possibly TRBD2 on 7 matching bases. The CDR3 sequence is 13 residues long. The V and J ends lost 6 bases and 4 bases respectively, with 12 bases between them. CDR1 LGHDT and CDR2 YNNKEL come from the germline V gene (reference sequence). The CDR3 spells CASRLGGLETQYF. The DNA of the CDR3 is TGTGCCAGCAGGCTCGGGGGGCTAGAGACCCAGTACTTC.

The chain combines TRBV29-1 with TRBJ1-2; 8 positions agree with TRBD1. V lost 8 bases, J lost 1 base, and 6 bases stayed unmatched. Germline V CDR1 and CDR2: SQVTM, ANQGSEA. This CDR3 has 13 residues. Here the CDR3 DNA reads TGCAGCCCCGGGACAGGCAGTAACTATGGCTACACCTTC. Amino acid sequence: CSPGTGSNYGYTF.

The CDR3 here is CASSVEGLGPTDTQYF. DNA of the CDR3: TGTGCCAGCAGCGTAGAGGGACTAGGCCCCACAGATACGCAGTATTTT. V is TRBV9 and J is TRBJ2-3; 8 bases line up with TRBD2. Trimming cost V 0 bases and J 2 bases; bases outside gene matches: 5. This CDR3 has 16 residues. CDR1 and CDR2 (germline): SGDLS, YYNGEE.

The chain couples TRBV6-6 to TRBJ1-2, with D maybe TRBD1 (6 bases). In germline, CDR1 is MNHNY, CDR2 SVGAGI (reference sequence). V dropped 11 bases and J dropped 8 bases, with 12 bases sitting between them. This CDR3 is built from 10 residues. The CDR3 coding sequence is TGTGCCCTCTGGGGGGGCGGCTACACCTTC. Its translation is CALWGGGYTF.

This clone was seen a single time. The chain links TRBV7-2 to TRBJ2-1, with 10 bases lining up with TRBD1. Germline CDR1 SGHTA, CDR2 FQGNSA. This CDR3 region has 16 residues. J lost 2 bases, V lost 2 bases, and 3 bases had no gene match. This chain's CDR3 is CASSLIGTGAYNEQFF. The CDR3 nucleotides are TGTGCCAGCAGCTTAATCGGGACAGGGGCCTACAATGAGCAGTTCTTC.

The chain employs TRBV2 and TRBJ2-7; TRBD1 might be the D (7 bases). V gave up 7 bases and J gave up 6 bases, with 19 bases separating them. Germline-derived CDR1 and CDR2 are SNHLY and FYNNEI. The CDR3 is 14 residues long. The CDR3 protein is CASNYGGGSGEQYF. The CDR3 DNA reads as TGTGCCAGCAACTATGGAGGGGGCTCGGGCGAGCAGTACTTC.

The chain is built from TRBV5-4 and TRBJ2-7; D is uncertain. This CDR3 has 14 residues. Trimming cost V 0 bases and J 5 bases, with 12 bases left between them. In germline, CDR1 is SGHNT, CDR2 YYREEE (reference sequence). CDR3 sequence (DNA): TGTGCCAGCAGCTTGGAGGCAGGTCGGAACGAGCAGTACTTC. Protein product: CASSLEAGRNEQYF.

J is TRBJ2-5 and V is TRBV7-9; 7 bases align to TRBD1. Germline trimming cut 5 bases from V and 5 bases from J; bases unmatched to any gene: 17. The germline V gene encodes CDR1 SEHNR and CDR2 FQNEAQ (reference sequence). This CDR3 comprises 17 residues. For the CDR3, the DNA is TGTGCCAGCAGCCGCGGAACAGGGGTCGGGGCCATGGAGACCCAGTACTTC. Translating gives CASSRGTGVGAMETQYF.

The genes are TRBV9 and TRBJ2-3; no definite D call. The V and J ends lost 3 bases and 4 bases respectively, with 6 bases between them. This CDR3 region has 12 residues. Germline CDR1 is SGDLS and CDR2 is YYNGEE. The CDR3 DNA reads as TGTGCCAGCAGCGAACAGTCAGATACGCAGTATTTT. It encodes CASSEQSDTQYF.

The rearrangement links TRBV21-1 to TRBJ1-2; the table's D gene call, TRBD1, was not cross checked with the DNA. TRBV21-1 is noted as a pseudogene. The CDR3 has 17 amino acids. The CDR3 spells CASSTEDPGIVNYGYTF. DNA of the CDR3: TGTGCCAGCAGCACCGAAGATCCAGGGATAGTTAACTATGGCTACACCTTC.

V is TRBV7-6 and J is TRBJ2-7; TRBD1 matches 8 bases. CDR3 length: 14 residues. Germline values: CDR1 SGHVS, CDR2 FNYEAQ. Trimming removed 5 bases from V and 3 bases from J; junction bases left unmatched: 6. CDR3 sequence reads: CASSIRQGIYEQYF. The CDR3 region has the DNA TGTGCCAGCAGCATCCGACAGGGGATCTACGAGCAGTACTTC.

This clone has only one observation. The chain couples TRBV5-6 to TRBJ1-2; D is undetermined. V dropped 0 bases and J dropped 5 bases, with 8 bases sitting between them. CDR1 and CDR2 (germline): SGHDT, YYEEEE. CDR3 length: 13 residues. CDR3 in amino acids: CASSLAAGYGYTF. Here the CDR3 DNA reads TGTGCCAGCAGCTTGGCCGCGGGGTATGGCTACACCTTC.

The gene calls are TRBV6-6 and TRBJ1-2; 8 bases line up with TRBD1. The CDR3 length is 13 residues. CDR1 is MNHNY, CDR2 SVGAGI, per germline (reference sequence). Germline trimming cut 7 bases from V and 4 bases from J; bases unmatched to any gene: 5. CDR3 sequence: CASTRGQGYGYTF. The CDR3 nucleotides are TGTGCCAGCACCCGAGGACAGGGCTATGGCTACACCTTC.

The chain has TRBV18 and TRBJ2-3; a weak D match, TRBD2 (7 bases). The CDR3 contains 16 residues. Per germline, CDR1 KGHSH and CDR2 LQKENI. Trimming cost V 2 bases and J 4 bases, with 16 bases left between them. For the CDR3, the DNA is TGTGCCAGCTCACCAGCCTCGGGGGGCGGCTCAGATACGCAGTATTTT. Residues: CASSPASGGGSDTQYF.

The rearrangement links TRBV4-1 to TRBJ2-1, with a possible D match to TRBD1 (7 bases). V dropped 3 bases and J dropped 0 bases, with 12 bases sitting between them. The CDR3 has 16 residues. CDR1 is MGHRA, CDR2 YSYEKL, per germline. CDR3 sequence reads: CASSQRDSFSYNEQFF. The CDR3 bases are TGCGCCAGCAGCCAGCGGGACAGCTTCTCCTACAATGAGCAGTTCTTC.

The rearrangement joins TRBV5-4 to TRBJ2-2; D remains ambiguous. CDR3 length: 14 residues. The germline gives CDR1 SGHNT, CDR2 YYREEE (reference sequence). Trimming pared 2 bases from V and 4 bases from J, leaving 9 bases between. The CDR3 nucleotides read TGTGCCAGCAGCTTAAACCCGCGCACCGGGGAGCTGTTTTTT. Translating gives CASSLNPRTGELFF.

This chain links TRBV7-8 with TRBJ2-5; the D gene is possibly TRBD1 (7 bases). The germline V gene has CDR1 SGHVS and CDR2 FQNEAQ. V lost 4 bases and J 1 base, leaving 16 bases between the germline ends. The CDR3 has 16 amino acids. The CDR3 region has the DNA TGTGCCAGCAGCTCAGGATGGGGGGACAGCCAAGAGACCCAGTACTTC. Encoded protein: CASSSGWGDSQETQYF.

The chain links TRBV7-2 to TRBJ2-7, with D uncertain. V was pared by 5 bases and J by 2 bases, with 13 bases between. CDR1 and CDR2 from the germline V gene are SGHTA and FQGNSA. This CDR3 is 14 amino acids long. CDR3 nucleotide sequence: TGTGCCAGCAGCCAACCCCTACCCCCCTACGAGCAGTACTTC. The encoded protein is CASSQPLPPYEQYF.

The rearrangement joins TRBV30 to TRBJ2-7; D perhaps matches TRBD1 (6 bases). This CDR3 is 12 amino acids long. V was clipped by 1 base and J by 6 bases, with 10 bases between them. CDR1 is GTSNPN, CDR2 SVGIG, per germline (reference sequence). CDR3 in DNA: TGTGCCTGGAGTGATACAGGGTCCGAGCAGTACTTC. This translates into CAWSDTGSEQYF.

This clone was observed a single time. The chain has TRBV19 and TRBJ2-4; D unclear. The germline CDR1 and CDR2 sequences are LNHDA and SQIVND (reference sequence). V dropped 5 bases and J dropped 3 bases, with 8 bases sitting between them. The CDR3 contains 13 residues. The CDR3 loop is CASSGGSKNIQYF. For the CDR3, the DNA is TGTGCCAGTAGTGGTGGCAGCAAAAACATTCAGTACTTC.

This clone was detected once. The V gene is TRBV4-3, the J gene TRBJ2-2; no firm D call. V was pared by 0 bases and J by 3 bases, with 5 bases between. The CDR3 is made up of 14 amino acids. Germline CDR1 and CDR2: LGHNA and YSLEER. The CDR3 coding sequence is TGCGCCAGCAGCCAAGATGAGGACACCGGGGAGCTGTTTTTT. Its protein product is CASSQDEDTGELFF.

The rearrangement uses TRBV2 and TRBJ2-1; no clear D. The germline gives CDR1 SNHLY, CDR2 FYNNEI. This CDR3 region has 12 residues. Trimming took off 1 base at V and 10 bases at J, with 8 bases between the two ends. For the CDR3, the DNA is TGTGCCAGCAGTGAAGACAGCCTAGAGCAGTTCTTC. Amino acid sequence: CASSEDSLEQFF.